A single sample gave rise to the 10 T cell receptor beta chains below, sequenced in a study of identical twins. TCRdb independently ran MiXCR on the 5' RACE reads; one entry per CDR3 protein. The sample consists of roughly 260,000 distinct CDR3 sequences, roughly an eighth of them appearing once. Sequenced sample: memory (CD45RO+) T cells sorted from blood. The receptor set was obtained from a woman aged 18-29 years in good health.

This clonotype was counted a few times. The gene calls are TRBV6-5 and TRBJ2-7; D remains unclear. The V gene lost 0 bases and the J gene lost 2 bases, with 5 bases spanning the gap. From germline, CDR1 is MNHEY and CDR2 SVGAGI. The CDR3 sequence is 13 residues long. CDR3 protein: CASSYSSAYEQYF. The CDR3 DNA follows: TGTGCCAGCAGTTACTCGTCCGCCTACGAGCAGTACTTC.

The chain has TRBV20-1 and TRBJ2-6; no clear D. This CDR3 region has 15 residues. Trimming removed 3 bases at V and 0 bases at J, with 9 bases between. CDR1 is DFQATT, CDR2 SNEGSKA, per germline (reference sequence). The CDR3 DNA reads as TGCAGTGCTAGCCAGACCGTCTCTGGGGCCAACGTCCTGACTTTC. Residues: CSASQTVSGANVLTF.

The chain couples TRBV29-1 to TRBJ2-7, with a possible D match to TRBD2 (6 bases). V dropped 4 bases and J dropped 5 bases, with 18 bases sitting between them. CDR3 length equals 14 residues. Per germline, CDR1 SQVTM and CDR2 ANQGSEA. This chain's CDR3 is CSVGPVGGTNEQYF. In DNA form, the CDR3 reads TGCAGCGTTGGTCCCGTCGGGGGAACGAACGAGCAGTACTTC.

This clonotype was detected only once. This chain joins TRBV5-1 and TRBJ2-3; 10 nucleotides match TRBD2. Germline assignment: CDR1 SGHRS and CDR2 YFSETQ. The J segment lost 4 bases and the V segment lost 0 bases, leaving 8 bases of the junction unmatched. The CDR3 covers 17 residues. DNA of the CDR3: TGCGCCAGCAGCTTGGTGGCTAGCGGGAGTGTGTCAGATACGCAGTATTTT. This codes for CASSLVASGSVSDTQYF.

This clonotype has at least ten counts. The V and J genes are TRBV9 and TRBJ2-4; D remains unclear. V was cut by 2 bases and J by 5 bases, with 8 bases left in between. The germline V gene encodes CDR1 SGDLS and CDR2 YYNGEE. The CDR3 contains 13 residues. DNA of the CDR3: TGTGCCAGCAGCGTCGGCACAGAAAACATTCAGTACTTC. As protein: CASSVGTENIQYF. Variable domain in full (rest from reference TRBV9 and TRBJ2-4): DSGVTQTPKHLITATGQRVTLRCSPRSGDLSVYWYQQSLDQGLQFLIQYYNGEERAKGNILERFSAQQFPDLHSELNLSSLELGDSALYFCASSVGTENIQYFGAGTRLSVL.

This clonotype was seen a handful of times. The chain has TRBV20-1 and TRBJ2-1; the match to TRBD2 covers 8 bases. Unmatched junction bases numbered 9, after V lost 5 bases and J lost 3 bases. Germline V gene data show CDR1 as DFQATT and CDR2 as SNEGSKA (reference sequence). The CDR3 extends over 15 amino acids. CDR3 sequence: CSARGASGSYNEQFF. The DNA of the CDR3 is TGCAGTGCTCGCGGGGCCAGCGGGAGCTACAATGAGCAGTTCTTC.

This clonotype was counted at least ten times. V and J are TRBV5-1 and TRBJ1-1, with unresolved D. The germline V gene encodes CDR1 SGHRS and CDR2 YFSETQ. The V end was cut by 1 base, the J end by 7 bases, with 8 bases between. There are 12 residues in the CDR3. The CDR3 loop is CASSLNRDEAFF. The CDR3 DNA reads TGCGCCAGCAGCTTGAATAGGGATGAAGCTTTCTTT.

This clonotype was counted between two and nine times. The chain has TRBV7-3 and TRBJ2-1; 8 bases line up with TRBD2. The CDR3 is 15 residues long. CDR1 and CDR2 from the germline V gene are SGHTA and FQGTGA. Trimming removed 3 bases from V and 0 bases from J; junction bases left unmatched: 1. CDR3 bases: TGTGCCAGCAGCTTTCGGGGGGGCTCCTACAATGAGCAGTTCTTC. Translated, it gives CASSFRGGSYNEQFF.

This clonotype was recorded a few times. The rearrangement uses TRBV7-8 and TRBJ1-5, with D uncertain. The length of the CDR3 is 13 residues. Germline V lookup: CDR1 SGHVS, CDR2 FQNEAQ. Trimming took off 2 bases at V and 6 bases at J, with 8 bases between the two ends. The CDR3 reads CASSLISLQPQHF. CDR3 coding DNA: TGTGCCAGCAGCTTAATTTCGCTTCAGCCCCAGCATTTT.

The genes are TRBV6-5 and TRBJ2-7; no clear D gene. Trimming removed 1 base at V and 6 bases at J, with 13 bases between. CDR1 MNHEY and CDR2 SVGAGI come from the germline V gene. CDR3 length equals 14 residues. The CDR3 loop is CASSYWAESPEQYF. The DNA of the CDR3 is TGTGCCAGCAGTTACTGGGCAGAATCGCCCGAGCAGTACTTC.